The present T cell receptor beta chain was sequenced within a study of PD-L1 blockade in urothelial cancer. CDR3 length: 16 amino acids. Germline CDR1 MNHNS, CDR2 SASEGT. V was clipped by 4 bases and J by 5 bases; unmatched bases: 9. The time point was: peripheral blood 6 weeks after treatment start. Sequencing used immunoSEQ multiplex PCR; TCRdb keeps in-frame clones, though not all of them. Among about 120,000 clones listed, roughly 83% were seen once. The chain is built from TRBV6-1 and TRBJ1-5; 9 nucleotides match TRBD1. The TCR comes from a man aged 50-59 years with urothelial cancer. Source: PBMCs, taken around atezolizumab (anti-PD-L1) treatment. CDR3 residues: CASSAPGTGSHQPQHF. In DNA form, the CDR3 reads TGTGCCAGCAGTGCCCCTGGGACAGGGAGCCATCAGCCCCAGCATTTT.